The clone carrying this T cell receptor (beta chain) was counted once. This CDR3 region has 13 residues. The germline V and J ends were trimmed by 6 bases and 6 bases, with 14 bases remaining between them. Germline assignment: CDR1 MNHEY and CDR2 SVGAGI. The sample comes from a study of T cells in tumors after PD-1 blockade. Turning to the study itself: No patient had prior checkpoint blockade, systemic immunosuppression, or radiotherapy within 4 weeks. Each patient got pembrolizumab 200 mg every 3 weeks or cemiplimab 350 mg every 2 weeks. Peripheral blood samples averaged roughly 40,000 unique clonotypes and some 120,000 templates.

Clones were read by immunoSEQ multiplex PCR, and TCRdb kept only the in-frame ones, dropping some. The data contain fewer than 50,000 clones, roughly 80% of them singletons. The source is a human donor with basal cell carcinoma. This chain uses TRBV6-5 with TRBJ2-5; a weak D match, TRBD2 (6 bases). The sequencing here drew on PBMCs, taken before anti-PD-1 treatment. The CDR3 sequence: CASRNTGLQTQYF. CDR3 coding DNA: TGTGCCAGCAGAAATACGGGACTCCAGACCCAGTACTTC.